The present T cell receptor (beta chain) was sequenced within a study of T-cell reconstitution after alpha-beta-depleted transplantation in children. This clonotype was seen only a few times. Construction of the TCRbeta library involved unique molecular identifiers. Each CDR3 protein is one row after TCRdb ran MiXCR on the PCR reads. The table includes approximately 82,000 distinct CDR3 sequences, 15% detected once. Per germline, CDR1 DFQATT and CDR2 SNEGSKA (reference sequence). The CDR3 runs 17 residues. Unmatched junction bases numbered 12, after V lost 3 bases and J lost 7 bases. This sequence was found in a male patient between 2 and 15 years old who had a stem cell transplant for acute lymphoblastic leukemia, so the T cells may come from the graft donor. Source: PBMCs, mostly from graft donor cells, taken 180 days after TCRalphabeta/CD19-depleted stem cell transplant. This rearrangement joins TRBV20-1 to TRBJ2-1; 13 nucleotides align to TRBD2. The CDR3 is CSARQTSGGTLGNEQFF. The CDR3 bases are TGCAGTGCTAGGCAGACTAGCGGGGGGACATTAGGTAATGAGCAGTTCTTC.